Listed below are T cell receptor beta chains from one sample, sequenced in a study of T cell repertoires in cytomegalovirus infection. TCRdb reprocessed the reads with MiXCR, giving one entry per CDR3 protein. The sample holds approximately 500,000 distinct CDR3 sequences, roughly 10% seen once. The specimen sequenced was PBMCs. All receptors come from a human donor in good health (CMV status not recorded). Some clones in this sample may be carry-over from other donors' samples. Each CDR3 is given with its conserved first and last residue. Each record gives: J gene, clone size, V gene, D gene, CDR3 length, CDR3 DNA, CDR3 protein. The D gene is left open where the match is weak. Some rows mark clone size as missing; the rest say once, few, many or name a class of expanded clone.

TRBJ2-1	few	TRBV5-1	TRBD2	19	TGCGCCAGCAGCTTGGTTCAAGCGGGAGTTTCTATCTCCTACAATGAGCAGTTCTTC	CASSLVQAGVSISYNEQFF
TRBJ2-2	many	TRBV7-8	TRBD1	16	TGTGCCAGCAGCTGGCCACAGGGGGCGGACACCGGGGAGCTGTTTTTT	CASSWPQGADTGELFF
TRBJ1-2	few	TRBV3-1	.	15	TGTGCCAGCAGCCCTGAGATTTTGGCCTCAAATGGCTACACCTTC	CASSPEILASNGYTF
TRBJ1-2	.	TRBV5-1	.	13	TGCGCCAGCAGCCTAGGGGTGAACTATGGCTACACCTTC	CASSLGVNYGYTF
TRBJ1-1	.	TRBV10-1	.	12	TGCGCCAGCAGTGAGTCGGACCGAGGAGCTTTCTTT	CASSESDRGAFF
TRBJ2-7	many	TRBV4-2	TRBD1	16	TGTGCCAGCAGCCAAGGGACAGGGATGATCTACCAACAGCAGTACTTC	CASSQGTGMIYQQQYF
TRBJ2-1	.	TRBV12-3/TRBV12-4	TRBD2	17	TGTGCCAGCAGCCCCGGGGGAAGCGGGGGAACCTACAATGAGCAGTTCTTC	CASSPGGSGGTYNEQFF
TRBJ2-3	.	TRBV7-9	TRBD2	16	TGTGCCAGCTTCGGGACGGTGCGGGGGAGCACAGATACGCAGTATTTT	CASFGTVRGSTDTQYF
TRBJ2-1	many	TRBV7-8	.	16	TGTGCCAGCAGCCCCCAACTAGTAGGGGCCTACAATGAGCAGTTCTTC	CASSPQLVGAYNEQFF
TRBJ2-1	many	TRBV12-3/TRBV12-4	TRBD2	16	TGTGCCAGCAGTTTCCGTACTAGCGGGAGGTTAGCTGAGCAGTTCTTC	CASSFRTSGRLAEQFF
TRBJ2-7	many	TRBV7-2	.	14	TGTGCCAGCAGCTTGGGGGCTAGGGTTCCCGAGCAGTACTTC	CASSLGARVPEQYF
TRBJ2-7	few	TRBV25-1	.	16	TGTGCCAGCAGTGATTCCCCCGGGGCAGCGATCTACGAGCAGTACTTC	CASSDSPGAAIYEQYF
TRBJ1-2	many	TRBV7-8	.	14	TGTGCCAGCAGCTCCCCGGGGTTGGACTATGGCTACACCTTC	CASSSPGLDYGYTF
TRBJ1-5	many	TRBV5-5	.	15	TGTGCCAGCAGCTGGGAGGACAGAGACAATCAGCCCCAGCATTTT	CASSWEDRDNQPQHF
TRBJ2-3	few	TRBV20-1	.	11	TGCAGTGCTACAGATACAGATACGCAGTATTTT	CSATDTDTQYF
TRBJ2-2	few	TRBV10-3	TRBD2	18	TGTGCCGTATTGACCGGGACTAGCGGGAGGAGTGGCACCGGGGAGCTGTTTTTT	CAVLTGTSGRSGTGELFF
TRBJ1-1	few	TRBV3-1	TRBD1	13	TGTGCCAGCAGTTTCGCCGGGACAGGAGAGGCTTTCTTT	CASSFAGTGEAFF
TRBJ2-3	.	TRBV5-1	TRBD2	19	TGCGCCAGCAGCTTGGCCCGTCTAGCGGGAGCAGGGGGAACAGATACGCAGTATTTT	CASSLARLAGAGGTDTQYF
TRBJ2-5	.	TRBV3-1	.	14	TGTGCCAGCAGCCAGCAGGGGGGACGAGAGACCCAGTACTTC	CASSQQGGRETQYF
TRBJ2-1	many	TRBV28	.	15	TGTGCCAGCTGGGGGCTAGCGGATTACTACAATGAGCAGTTCTTC	CASWGLADYYNEQFF
TRBJ2-1	few	TRBV9	.	17	TGTGCCAGCAGCGGGGGGGAGGGGGCCCCGGGGTACAATGAGCAGTTCTTC	CASSGGEGAPGYNEQFF
TRBJ2-7	many	TRBV20-1	.	11	TGCAGTGCTGTACGCCGGGAAGAGCAGTACTTC	CSAVRREEQYF
TRBJ1-2	many	TRBV7-8	TRBD1	15	TGTGCCAGCAGCTTCAGGGGACAGGGGTGGGATGGCTACACCTTC	CASSFRGQGWDGYTF
TRBJ2-2	many	TRBV28	.	17	TGTGCCAGCAGTTTCGAATTCGCCTCATATAACACCGGGGAGCTGTTTTTT	CASSFEFASYNTGELFF
TRBJ1-6	many	TRBV20-1	.	12	TGCAGTGCTAGGGCGGGAAATTCACCCCTCCACTTT	CSARAGNSPLHF
TRBJ1-1	few	TRBV12-3/TRBV12-4	.	14	TGTGCCAGCATCGGTAGTCAGCTGAACACTGAAGCTTTCTTT	CASIGSQLNTEAFF
TRBJ1-1	.	TRBV3-1	.	13	TGTGCCAGCAGCCGCAGAGATTCCTCGGTAGCTTTCTTT	CASSRRDSSVAFF
TRBJ2-2	many	TRBV7-3	.	14	TGTGCCAGCAGCTTGGGGACATTCACCGGGGAGCTGTTTTTT	CASSLGTFTGELFF
TRBJ2-7	many	TRBV10-3	.	13	TGTGCCATCAGTGAGGGGCAAGGCTACGAGCAGTACTTC	CAISEGQGYEQYF
TRBJ1-6	many	TRBV6-1	.	14	TGTGCCAGCACCAGTCCCGGGCATTTTTCACCCCTCCACTTT	CASTSPGHFSPLHF
TRBJ1-2	.	TRBV5-1	.	14	TGCGCCAGCAGCTTGGGTACGGGACCCTATGGCTACACCTTC	CASSLGTGPYGYTF
TRBJ2-3	.	TRBV7-9	TRBD2	16	TGTGCCAGCAGCGGGGTGGGGGGGACTAGCACAGATACGCAGTATTTT	CASSGVGGTSTDTQYF
TRBJ2-3	.	TRBV12-3/TRBV12-4	.	15	TGTGCCAGCAGTTTAAATGTAAGGGTTTCAGATACGCAGTATTTT	CASSLNVRVSDTQYF
TRBJ2-2	.	TRBV12-3/TRBV12-4	TRBD1	15	TGTGCCAGCAGCCGGGGACAGGAAAGTGCCGGGGAGCTGTTTTTT	CASSRGQESAGELFF
TRBJ2-1	few	TRBV14	TRBD2	16	TGTGCCAGCAGCCAAGGTGGGCGGGAGAGGGAATATCAGCAGTTCTTC	CASSQGGREREYQQFF
TRBJ1-1	few	TRBV11-2	TRBD1	15	TGTGCCAGCAGCTTAGTCCAGACAGGGATAAGGGGAGCTTTCTTT	CASSLVQTGIRGAFF
TRBJ2-1	many	TRBV29-1	TRBD2	14	TGCAGCGTGATGGGACTAGCGGGAGCGTTTGAGCAGTTCTTC	CSVMGLAGAFEQFF
TRBJ1-1	few	TRBV2	.	13	TGTGCCAGCAGGACGGAGGAGGACACTGAAGCTTTCTTT	CASRTEEDTEAFF
TRBJ2-2	few	TRBV2	TRBD1	14	TGTGCCAAGCAGGGGGCCGCGAACACCGGGGAGCTGTTTTTT	CAKQGAANTGELFF
TRBJ2-3	few	TRBV20-1	.	14	TGCAGTGAGAGCCATAGGGGGAGCACAGATACGCAGTATTTT	CSESHRGSTDTQYF
TRBJ2-5	many	TRBV12-3/TRBV12-4	.	15	TGTGCCAGCTCGGAACCGGGCCGACTGGTGGAGACCCAGTACTTC	CASSEPGRLVETQYF
TRBJ2-5	few	TRBV3-1	TRBD2	16	TGTGCCAGCAGCTGGACTAGCGGGAGGACCGGGGAGACCCAGTACTTC	CASSWTSGRTGETQYF
TRBJ1-6	many	TRBV19	.	14	TGTGCCAGTAGTATTAATGGAGGATCTTCACCCCTCCACTTT	CASSINGGSSPLHF
TRBJ2-1	many	TRBV12-3/TRBV12-4	.	17	TGTGCCAGCAGTCCAATCCGTAGACCCATAGCCTACAATGAGCAGTTCTTC	CASSPIRRPIAYNEQFF